The source of this T cell receptor (beta chain) is a study of T cell repertoires in cytomegalovirus infection. On the study more broadly: Selection of CMV epitopes for the study included recently identified HLA-C-restricted and well-studied HLA-B-restricted ones. Public TCR beta signatures provided an indication of both CMV infection and a matching HLA type.

TCRdb used MiXCR to reprocess the reads, holding one entry per CDR3 protein. Among 650,000 to 900,000 distinct CDR3 sequences listed, about 29% were seen once. Findings of the study overall: Summed frequency of shared TCR beta families picked out CMV carriers who also had the relevant HLA. CMV-specific TCR beta clonotypes restricted by HLA-C were the ones dominating the ex vivo response.

Germline V gives CDR1 MGHRA, CDR2 YSYEKL. The length of the CDR3 is 14 residues. This clonotype came up many times. Its antigen is undetermined. The germline gene is not matched at one end of the junction; a read error may be the cause. Here the sequenced sample was cultured CD8+ T cells from PBMCs, taken from culture after CMV antigen stimulation. This rearrangement joins TRBV4-1 to TRBJ2-2, with no clear D. The sequence came from a human donor in good health (CMV status not recorded). Some clones in this sample may be carry-over from other donors' samples. CDR3 sequence reads: CASTTEANTGELFF. The CDR3 bases are TGTGCCAGCACGACCGAGGCGAACACCGGGGAGCTGTTTTTT.